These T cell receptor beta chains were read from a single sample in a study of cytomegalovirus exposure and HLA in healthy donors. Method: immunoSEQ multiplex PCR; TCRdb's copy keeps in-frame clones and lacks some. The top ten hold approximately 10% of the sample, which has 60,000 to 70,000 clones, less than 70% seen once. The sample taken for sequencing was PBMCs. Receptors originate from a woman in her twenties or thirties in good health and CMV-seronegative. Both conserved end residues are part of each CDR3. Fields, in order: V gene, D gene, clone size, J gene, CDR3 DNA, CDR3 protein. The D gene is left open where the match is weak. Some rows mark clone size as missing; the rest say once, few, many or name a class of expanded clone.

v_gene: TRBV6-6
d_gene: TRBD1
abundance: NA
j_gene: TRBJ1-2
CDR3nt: TGTGCCAGCAGGGAGGGACAGGGGAACTATGGCTACACCTTC
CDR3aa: CASREGQGNYGYTF

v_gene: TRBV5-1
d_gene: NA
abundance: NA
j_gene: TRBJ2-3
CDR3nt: TGCGCCAGCACCTTAGCCTCCAGCGGATCCACAGATACGCAGTATTTT
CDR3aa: CASTLASSGSTDTQYF

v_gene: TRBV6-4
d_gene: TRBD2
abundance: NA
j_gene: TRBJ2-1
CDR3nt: TGTGCCAGCAGTGACGGGCGGGGGGGTGATGTGAATGAGCAGTTCTTC
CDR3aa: CASSDGRGGDVNEQFF

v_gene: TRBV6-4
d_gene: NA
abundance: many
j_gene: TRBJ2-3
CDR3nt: TGTGCCAGCAGTGACTCGGGCAGCACAGATACGCAGTATTTT
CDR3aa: CASSDSGSTDTQYF

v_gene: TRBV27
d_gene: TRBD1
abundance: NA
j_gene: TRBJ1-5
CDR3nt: TGTGCCAGCAGTTTATCCGGACAGGGGAGTAATCAGCCCCAGCATTTT
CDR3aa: CASSLSGQGSNQPQHF

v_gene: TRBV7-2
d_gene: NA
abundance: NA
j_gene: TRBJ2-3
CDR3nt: TGTGCCAGCAGCTTAGATCTGAGCACAGATACGCAGTATTTT
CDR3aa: CASSLDLSTDTQYF

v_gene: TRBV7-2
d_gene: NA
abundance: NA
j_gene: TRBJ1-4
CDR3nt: TGTGCCAGCAGCCCCTTATTCACAGGAAAAGCAACTAATGAAAAACTGTTTTTT
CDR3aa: CASSPLFTGKATNEKLFF

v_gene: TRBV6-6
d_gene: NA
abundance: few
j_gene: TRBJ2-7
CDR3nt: TGTGCCAGCACCAGCGACCCAATCTTAAGCTCCTACGAGCAGTACTTC
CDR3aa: CASTSDPILSSYEQYF

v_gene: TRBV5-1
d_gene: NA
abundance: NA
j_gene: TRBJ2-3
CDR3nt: TGCGCCAGCAGCTTGGGGCAGTTCACAGATACGCAGTATTTT
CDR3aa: CASSLGQFTDTQYF

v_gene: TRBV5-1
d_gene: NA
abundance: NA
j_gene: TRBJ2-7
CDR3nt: TGCGCCAGCAGCAGCGGAGGGGCCTCGGGCGAGCAGTACTTC
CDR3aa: CASSSGGASGEQYF

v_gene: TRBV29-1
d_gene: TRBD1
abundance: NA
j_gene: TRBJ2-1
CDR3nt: TGCAGCGTTGGGACAGGGGGCTACAATGAGCAGTTCTTC
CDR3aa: CSVGTGGYNEQFF

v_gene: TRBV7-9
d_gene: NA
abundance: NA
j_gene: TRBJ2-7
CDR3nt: TGTGCCAGCAGCGGAAGACAGTTACCCTACGAGCAGTACTTC
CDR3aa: CASSGRQLPYEQYF

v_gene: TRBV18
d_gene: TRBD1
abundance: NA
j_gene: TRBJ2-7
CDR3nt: TGTGCCAGCTCACCATATACGACAGGGGTGTTCAACGAGCAGTACTTC
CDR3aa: CASSPYTTGVFNEQYF

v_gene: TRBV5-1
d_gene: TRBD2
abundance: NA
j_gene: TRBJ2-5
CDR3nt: TGCGCCAGCAGCCCGGGGACTAGCGGGGGTCAAGAGACCCAGTACTTC
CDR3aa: CASSPGTSGGQETQYF

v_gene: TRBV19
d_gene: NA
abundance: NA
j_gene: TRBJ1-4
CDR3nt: TGTGCCAGTAGTATAGGGACACGGCACAAGACCGAAAAACTGTTTTTT
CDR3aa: CASSIGTRHKTEKLFF

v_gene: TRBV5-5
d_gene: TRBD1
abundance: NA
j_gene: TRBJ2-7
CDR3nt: TGTGCCAGCAGCCCGCTACAGGGGCAGATGCAGTACTTC
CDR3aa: CASSPLQGQMQYF

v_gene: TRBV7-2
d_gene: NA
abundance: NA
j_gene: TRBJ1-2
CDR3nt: TGTGCCAGCAGCTTAGCGGGACATTATGGCTACACCTTC
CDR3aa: CASSLAGHYGYTF

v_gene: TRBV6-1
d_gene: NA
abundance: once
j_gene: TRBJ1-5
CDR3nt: TGTGCCAGCAGTACTCAACGTTACGCTCCCCAGCATTTT
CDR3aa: CASSTQRYAPQHF

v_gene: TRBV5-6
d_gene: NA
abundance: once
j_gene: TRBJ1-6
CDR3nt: TGTGCCAGCAGCTTGTGGGCCAGGCGCTCCTATAATTCACCCCTCCACTTT
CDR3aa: CASSLWARRSYNSPLHF

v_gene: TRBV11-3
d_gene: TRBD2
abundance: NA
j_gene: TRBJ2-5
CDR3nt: TGTGCCAGCAGCCCAGGGACTAGCGGGGACCCACGTCAAGAGACCCAGTACTTC
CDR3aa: CASSPGTSGDPRQETQYF

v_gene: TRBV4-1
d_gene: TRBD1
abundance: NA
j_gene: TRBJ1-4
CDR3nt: TGCGCCAGCAGCCAAGAGATGTCCGGGACAGGGTTCAATGAAAAACTGTTTTTT
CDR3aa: CASSQEMSGTGFNEKLFF

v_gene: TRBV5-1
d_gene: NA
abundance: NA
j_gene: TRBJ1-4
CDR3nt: TGCGCCAGCAGCTTCGGGACAAATGAAAAACTGTTTTTT
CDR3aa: CASSFGTNEKLFF

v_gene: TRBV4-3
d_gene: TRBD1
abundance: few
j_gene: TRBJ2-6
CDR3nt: TGCGCCAGCAGCCAAGGGACAGGGTTGACTGGGGCCAACGTCCTGACTTTC
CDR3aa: CASSQGTGLTGANVLTF

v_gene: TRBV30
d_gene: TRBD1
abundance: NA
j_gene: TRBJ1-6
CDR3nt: TGTGCCTGGAGTTCCGGGGCAGGGGGAAATTCACCCCTCCACTTT
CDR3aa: CAWSSGAGGNSPLHF

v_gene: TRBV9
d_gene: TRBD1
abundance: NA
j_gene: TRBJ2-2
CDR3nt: TGTGCCAGCAGCGTAGGAGGGGGCCCGAACACCGGGGAGCTGTTTTTT
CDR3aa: CASSVGGGPNTGELFF

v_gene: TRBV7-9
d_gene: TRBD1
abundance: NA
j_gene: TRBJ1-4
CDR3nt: TGTGCCAGCAGCTCAAGGGACAGGGTTTGGCCCGTAACTAATGAAAAACTGTTTTTT
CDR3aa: CASSSRDRVWPVTNEKLFF

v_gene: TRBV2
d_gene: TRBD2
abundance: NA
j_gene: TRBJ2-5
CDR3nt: TGTGCGGTAGCGGGGCTCGGAGAGACCCAGTACTTC
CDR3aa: CAVAGLGETQYF

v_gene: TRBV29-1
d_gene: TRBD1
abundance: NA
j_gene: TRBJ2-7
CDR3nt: TGCAGCGTTGGAGGAATGGGGACAGGGAAATTGGGCGAGCAGTACTTC
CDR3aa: CSVGGMGTGKLGEQYF

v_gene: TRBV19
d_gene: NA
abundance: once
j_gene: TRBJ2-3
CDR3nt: TGTGCCAGTGGGACTGGGTTCGACAGAGATACGCAGTATTTT
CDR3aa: CASGTGFDRDTQYF

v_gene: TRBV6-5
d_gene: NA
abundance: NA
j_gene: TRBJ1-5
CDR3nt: TGTGCCAGCAGTTCACAGGCAAGCAATCAGCCCCAGCATTTT
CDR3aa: CASSSQASNQPQHF

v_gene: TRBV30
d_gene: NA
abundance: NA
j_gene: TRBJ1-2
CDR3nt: TGTGCCTGGAGTGTACGAGGCGGAGATGGCTACACCTTC
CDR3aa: CAWSVRGGDGYTF

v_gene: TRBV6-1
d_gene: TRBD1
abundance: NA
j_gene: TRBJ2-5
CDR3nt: TGTGCCAGCAGTGGGGGACAGGGGAGCCAAGAGACCCAGTACTTC
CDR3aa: CASSGGQGSQETQYF

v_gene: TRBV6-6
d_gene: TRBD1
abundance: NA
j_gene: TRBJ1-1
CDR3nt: TGTGCCAGCAGGGACAGGCTGGACACTGAAGCTTTCTTT
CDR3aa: CASRDRLDTEAFF

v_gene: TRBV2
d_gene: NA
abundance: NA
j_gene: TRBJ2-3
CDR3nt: TGTGCCAGCAGTGGCCTGGGGCGCACAGATACGCAGTATTTT
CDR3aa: CASSGLGRTDTQYF

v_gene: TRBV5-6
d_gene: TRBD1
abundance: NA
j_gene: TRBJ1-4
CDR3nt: TGTGCCAGCAGCTCGGGACAGGGGGGTGAAAAACTGTTTTTT
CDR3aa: CASSSGQGGEKLFF

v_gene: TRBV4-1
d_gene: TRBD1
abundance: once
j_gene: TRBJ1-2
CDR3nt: TGCGCCAGCAGCCAACCAACAGGGGGCGCCTATGGCTACACCTTC
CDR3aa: CASSQPTGGAYGYTF

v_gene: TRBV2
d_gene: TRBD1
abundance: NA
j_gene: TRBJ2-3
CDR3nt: TGTGCCAGCAGAACACAGGGGGGCACAGATACGCAGTATTTT
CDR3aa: CASRTQGGTDTQYF

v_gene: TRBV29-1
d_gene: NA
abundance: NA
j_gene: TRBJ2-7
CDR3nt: TGCAGCGTTGAAGTGGGGGCGACATTGTCCTACGAGCAGTACTTC
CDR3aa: CSVEVGATLSYEQYF

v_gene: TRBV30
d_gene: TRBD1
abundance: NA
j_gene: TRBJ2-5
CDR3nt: TGTGCCTGGGCCAGGGGGCAGGAGACCCAGTACTTC
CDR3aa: CAWARGQETQYF

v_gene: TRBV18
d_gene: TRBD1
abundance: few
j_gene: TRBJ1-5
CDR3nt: TGTGCCAGCTCACAAGGGACAGACGGTCAGCCCCAGCATTTT
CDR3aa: CASSQGTDGQPQHF

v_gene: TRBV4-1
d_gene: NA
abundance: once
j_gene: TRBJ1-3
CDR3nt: TGCGCCAGCAGCCAAGCCTCTTACTCTGGAAACACCATATATTTT
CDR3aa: CASSQASYSGNTIYF

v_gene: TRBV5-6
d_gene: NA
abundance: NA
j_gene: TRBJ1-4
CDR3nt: TGTGCCAGCAGCTTGAGGGAGACGGGCACTAATGAAAAACTGTTTTTT
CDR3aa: CASSLRETGTNEKLFF

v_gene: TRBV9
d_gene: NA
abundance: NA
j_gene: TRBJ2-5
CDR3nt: TGTGCCAGCCGACAGCAGCAAGAGACCCAGTACTTC
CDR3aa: CASRQQQETQYF

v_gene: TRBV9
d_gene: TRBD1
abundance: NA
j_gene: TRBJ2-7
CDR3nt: TGTGCCAGCAGCGTTTCAGGGGGATACGAGCAGTACTTC
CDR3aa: CASSVSGGYEQYF

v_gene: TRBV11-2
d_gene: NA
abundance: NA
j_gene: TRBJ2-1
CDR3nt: TGTGCCAGCAGCTTTGAGAGGGGGGGCTACAATGAGCAGTTCTTC
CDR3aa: CASSFERGGYNEQFF

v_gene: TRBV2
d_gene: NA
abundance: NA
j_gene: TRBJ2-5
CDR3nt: TGTGCCAGCAGTCAAGTAGTCTTCGAGACCCAGTACTTC
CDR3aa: CASSQVVFETQYF

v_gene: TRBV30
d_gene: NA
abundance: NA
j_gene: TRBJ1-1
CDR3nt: TGTGCCTGGAGTGTACTTGGCGTCGGGGGGGGCTACCTGAACACTGAAGCTTTCTTT
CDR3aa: CAWSVLGVGGGYLNTEAFF

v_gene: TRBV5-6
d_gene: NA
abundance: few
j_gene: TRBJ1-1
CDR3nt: TGTGCCAGCAGCTTCCGAGGCACTGAAGCTTTCTTT
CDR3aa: CASSFRGTEAFF

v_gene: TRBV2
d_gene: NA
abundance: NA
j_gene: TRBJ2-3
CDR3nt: TGTGCCAGCAGAGCCACCTGGGCCCGCACAGATACGCAGTATTTT
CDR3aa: CASRATWARTDTQYF

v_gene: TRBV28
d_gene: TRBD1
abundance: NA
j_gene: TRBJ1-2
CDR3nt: TGTGCCAGCAGTTTATGGGGGGGACAGTTTAACTATGGCTACACCTTC
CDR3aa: CASSLWGGQFNYGYTF